The TCR beta chain under discussion was sequenced for a study of blood T cell repertoires in COVID-19. Libraries were prepared by immunoSEQ multiplex PCR; TCRdb keeps only in-frame clonotypes and omits some of them. The table shows about 150,000 clones, with 80% to 90% occurring only once. The sequencing sample was made of peripheral blood. This TCR derives from a woman aged 55-75 years with active COVID-19.

The CDR3 DNA is TGTGCCAGCGGGACAGCGAACACCGGGGAGCTGTTTTTT. The encoded protein is CASGTANTGELFF. This chain connects TRBV28 to TRBJ2-2; 7 bases agree with TRBD1. CDR1 and CDR2 (germline): MDHEN, SYDVKM. This CDR3 has 13 residues. Trimming cost V 8 bases and J 0 bases; bases outside gene matches: 0.